This T cell receptor (beta chain) was sequenced for a study of T cell repertoires in cytomegalovirus infection. Study-wide context: Both recently identified HLA-C-restricted and well-studied HLA-B-restricted CMV epitopes were used in the study.

This CDR3 comprises 14 residues. The germline V and J ends were trimmed by 1 base and 4 bases, with 10 bases remaining between them. Germline-derived CDR1 and CDR2 are LGHNA and YSLEER. TCRdb reprocessed the reads with MiXCR, giving one entry per CDR3 protein. There are hundreds of thousands of distinct CDR3 sequences in the sample; around a third occur only once, and approximately 18% lies in the top ten. Comments on this clonotype: Its antigen is undetermined.

Sequencing used cultured PBMCs, obtained from culture after CMV antigen stimulation. The TCR originated in a human donor in good health (CMV status not recorded). Some clones in this sample may be carry-over from other donors' samples. J is TRBJ1-1 and V is TRBV4-3; no clear D. CDR3 nucleotides: TGCGCCAGCAGCCAAGGTGTCAGAGGCACTGAAGCTTTCTTT. It yields the protein CASSQGVRGTEAFF.